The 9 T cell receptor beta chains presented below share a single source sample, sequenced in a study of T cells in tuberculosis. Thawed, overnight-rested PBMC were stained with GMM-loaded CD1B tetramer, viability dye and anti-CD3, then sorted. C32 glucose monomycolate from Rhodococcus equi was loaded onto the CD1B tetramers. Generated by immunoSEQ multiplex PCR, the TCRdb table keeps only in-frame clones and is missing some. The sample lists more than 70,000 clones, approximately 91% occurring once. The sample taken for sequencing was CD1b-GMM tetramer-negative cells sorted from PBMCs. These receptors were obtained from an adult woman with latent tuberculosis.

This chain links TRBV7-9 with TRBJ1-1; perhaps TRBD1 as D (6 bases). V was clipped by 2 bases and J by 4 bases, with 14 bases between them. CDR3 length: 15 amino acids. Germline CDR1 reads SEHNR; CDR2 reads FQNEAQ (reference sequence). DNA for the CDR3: TGTGCCAGCAGCTTATCAGGGGTGAAGGGCACTGAAGCTTTCTTT. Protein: CASSLSGVKGTEAFF.

The CDR3 here is CARSPGEIRTGLAYEQYF. Written as DNA, the CDR3 is TGTGCCAGAAGCCCAGGAGAAATTAGGACAGGGCTCGCCTACGAGCAGTACTTC. This rearrangement joins TRBV7-5 to TRBJ2-7; the table's D call TRBD1 went unverified against the DNA. TRBV7-5 is a pseudogene segment. This CDR3 contains 18 residues.

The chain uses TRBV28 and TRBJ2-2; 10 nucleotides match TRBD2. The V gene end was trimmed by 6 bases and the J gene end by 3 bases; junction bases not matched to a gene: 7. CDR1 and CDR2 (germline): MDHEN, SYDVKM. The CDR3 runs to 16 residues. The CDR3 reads CASRILTSGYTGELFF. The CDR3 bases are TGTGCCAGCAGGATACTGACTAGCGGGTACACCGGGGAGCTGTTTTTT.

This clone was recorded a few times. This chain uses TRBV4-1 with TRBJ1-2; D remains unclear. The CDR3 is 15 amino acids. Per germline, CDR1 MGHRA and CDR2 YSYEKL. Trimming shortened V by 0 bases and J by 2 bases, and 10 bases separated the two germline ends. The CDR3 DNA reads TGCGCCAGCAGCCAAGATTCGGGGTCAAACTATGGCTACACCTTC. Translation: CASSQDSGSNYGYTF.

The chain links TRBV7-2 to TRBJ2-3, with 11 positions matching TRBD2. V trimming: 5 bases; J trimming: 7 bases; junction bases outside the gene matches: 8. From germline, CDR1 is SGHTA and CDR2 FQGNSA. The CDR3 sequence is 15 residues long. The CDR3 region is CASSRGSGGANTQYF. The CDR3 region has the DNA TGTGCCAGCAGCAGGGGTAGCGGGGGGGCAAATACGCAGTATTTT.

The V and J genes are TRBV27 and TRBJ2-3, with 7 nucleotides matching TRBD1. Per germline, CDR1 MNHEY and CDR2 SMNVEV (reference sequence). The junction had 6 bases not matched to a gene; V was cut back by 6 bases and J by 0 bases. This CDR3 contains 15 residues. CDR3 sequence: CASSRQGSSTDTQYF. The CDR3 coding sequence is TGTGCCAGCAGCCGACAGGGATCTAGCACAGATACGCAGTATTTT.

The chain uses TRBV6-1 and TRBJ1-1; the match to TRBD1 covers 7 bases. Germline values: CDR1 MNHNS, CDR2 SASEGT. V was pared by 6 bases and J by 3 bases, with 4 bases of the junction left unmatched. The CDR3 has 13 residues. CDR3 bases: TGTGCCAGCAGCCCGGGACAGCACACTGAAGCTTTCTTT. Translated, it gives CASSPGQHTEAFF.

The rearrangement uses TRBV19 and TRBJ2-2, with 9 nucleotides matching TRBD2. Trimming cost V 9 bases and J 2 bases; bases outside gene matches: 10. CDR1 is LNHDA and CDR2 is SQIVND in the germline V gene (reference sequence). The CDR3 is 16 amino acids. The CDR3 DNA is TGTGCCAGCGGAGGTATAGCGGGGGTAAACACCGGGGAGCTGTTTTTT. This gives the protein CASGGIAGVNTGELFF.

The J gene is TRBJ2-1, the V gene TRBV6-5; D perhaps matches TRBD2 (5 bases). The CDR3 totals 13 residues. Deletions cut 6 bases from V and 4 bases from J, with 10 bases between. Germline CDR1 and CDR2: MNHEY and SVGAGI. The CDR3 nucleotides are TGTGCCAGCAGGCAGACTATGTACAATGAGCAGTTCTTC. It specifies CASRQTMYNEQFF.